The 17 T cell receptor beta chains presented below share a single source sample, sequenced in a study of tumor-infiltrating lymphocytes in primary liver carcinoma. Starting from around 510 ng of total RNA, TCR beta cDNA was produced with a primer in the constant region. Libraries for TCR beta were built through three nested multiplex PCR rounds, which together made up a slightly modified ARM-PCR procedure. Two initial PCR rounds of roughly 10 cycles each paired TRBV1-TRBV30 forward primers with a C-beta reverse primer. TCRdb reprocessed the multiplex PCR reads via MiXCR and lists one record per CDR3 protein. The sample yields approximately 80,000 distinct CDR3 sequences, approximately 70% seen once. Both RNA and DNA were isolated together from approximately 20-30 mg of bulk tissue that had not been sorted. The sample was tumor-adjacent normal liver tissue. Receptors were obtained from a man in his forties with primary liver carcinoma and hepatitis B virus infection.

On this clonotype itself: The junction differs from germline at one of its ends, possibly a read error. The rearrangement joins TRBV5-6 to TRBJ2-2, with D perhaps assigned TRBD1 or TRBD2 (5 bases each). CDR3 length: 15 amino acids. Germline CDR1 SGHDT, CDR2 YYEEEE. CDR3 DNA sequence: TGTGCCAGCAGCCCAGGGTTCGGGAACACGGGGGAGCTGTTTTTT. The encoded protein is CASSPGFGNTGELFF.

Remarks on this clonotype: No conserved phenylalanine or tryptophan ends this CDR3, so it is likely a read error. The chain has TRBV29-1 and TRBJ2-1; D is possibly TRBD1 or TRBD2 (5 bases each). Germline-derived CDR1 and CDR2 are SQVTM and ANQGSEA. Trimming left V 1 base short and J 8 bases short, with 9 bases between. The length of the CDR3 is 12 residues. The CDR3 sequence: CSVEGRGDEQFS. In nucleotides, the CDR3 is TGCAGCGTTGAAGGTCGGGGCGATGAGCAGTTCTCC.

This clonotype showed up just a few times. Sequence at one end of the junction differs from germline and may be a read error. This rearrangement joins TRBV4-2 to TRBJ1-4; D ambiguous. CDR1 is LGHNA, CDR2 YNFKEQ, per germline. The CDR3 has 11 residues. Written as DNA, the CDR3 is TGTGCCAGTAGCCTAGGGGAAAAACTGTTTTTT. Amino acid sequence: CASSLGEKLFF.

Regarding this clonotype: Likely a read error: the CDR3 ends without its conserved phenylalanine or tryptophan. The CDR3 DNA sequence: TGTGCCGGCAGCGCACCGACCGGCCGGGGGTATGAGCAGTACTAC. Amino acid sequence: CAGSAPTGRGYEQYY. The chain uses TRBV5-4 and TRBJ2-7, with a tentative D call TRBD2 (6 bases). There are 15 residues in the CDR3. CDR1 is SGHNT and CDR2 is YYREEE in the germline V gene (reference sequence).

This clonotype was observed at least ten times. The gene calls are TRBV12-3 or TRBV12-4 and TRBJ1-1; TRBD1 matches at 9 bases. V was pared by 2 bases and J by 1 base, with 2 bases of the junction left unmatched. There are 15 residues in the CDR3. The DNA for the CDR3 is TGTGCCAGCAGTTTACGGGACAGGGAGAACACTGAAGCTTTCTTT. Its translation is CASSLRDRENTEAFF.

This clonotype was observed a few times. This may be a read error: a much more frequent sequence differs by one nucleotide. The J gene is TRBJ2-2, the V gene TRBV6-6; 11 nucleotides line up with TRBD1. Germline assignment: CDR1 MNHNY and CDR2 SVGAGI (reference sequence). The CDR3 covers 16 residues. The CDR3 region has the DNA TGTGCCAGCAGCTCCTACGGACAGGGGGCCCCCGGGGAGCTGCTTTTT. It translates to CASSSYGQGAPGELLF.

The chain combines TRBV29-1 with TRBJ1-2, with D unresolved. Trimming pared 8 bases from V and 2 bases from J, leaving 21 bases between. The length of the CDR3 is 15 residues. Germline V gives CDR1 SQVTM, CDR2 ANQGSEA. For the CDR3, the DNA is TGCAGCATTGTCGCCGGGCCCCCAGACAACTATGGCTACACCTTC. Protein sequence: CSIVAGPPDNYGYTF.

For this clonotype: This CDR3 is missing its conserved last phenylalanine or tryptophan, likely due to a read error. It is unclear where the CDR3 begins or ends on the DNA, so no DNA is shown, and the CDR3 is as TCRdb lists it. V usage is TRBV11-3 and J usage is TRBJ2-1. A total of 13 residues make up the CDR3, ends included. CDR1 and CDR2 (germline): SGHNT, YENEEA. CDR3 in amino acids: CASSLGKYNELFL.

Concerning this clonotype: The junction departs from germline at one end; a sequencing error may be responsible. This chain connects TRBV6-5 to TRBJ1-1, with TRBD1 as a possible D gene (5 bases). Germline lookup yields CDR1 MNHEY and CDR2 SVGAGI. The CDR3 consists of 17 residues. The CDR3 protein is CASSYEGPLASNTETFF. CDR3 coding DNA: TGTGCCAGCAGCTACGAGGGGCCTTTGGCTAGCAACACTGAAACTTTCTTT.

The rearrangement joins TRBV29-1 to TRBJ2-7; TRBD2 is a possible D gene (5 bases). V was trimmed by 7 bases and J by 5 bases, leaving 15 bases between them. The CDR3 is 12 residues long. Germline V gives CDR1 SQVTM, CDR2 ANQGSEA. The chain's CDR3 is CSAGRGNHEQYF. CDR3 DNA: TGCAGCGCGGGTCGGGGAAATCACGAGCAGTACTTC.

This clonotype was found many times. The rearrangement links TRBV29-1 to TRBJ1-2; D perhaps matches TRBD1 (6 bases). The germline V and J ends were trimmed by 7 bases and 10 bases, with 19 bases remaining between them. Germline lookup yields CDR1 SQVTM and CDR2 ANQGSEA. The CDR3 contains 12 residues. CDR3 amino acids: CSARGAGDDYTF. CDR3 DNA sequence: TGCAGCGCTCGGGGGGCGGGGGATGACTACACCTTC.

Note on this clonotype: One end of the junction does not line up with germline, which may come from a read error. This CDR3 is CAGSRGQGETQYF. The CDR3 DNA is TGTGCCGGCAGCCGTGGACAGGGAGAGACCCAGTACTTC. The chain has TRBV7-9 and TRBJ2-5; 8 bases are shared with TRBD1. The CDR3 is 13 amino acids. Germline assignment: CDR1 SEHNR and CDR2 FQNEAQ (reference sequence).

This clonotype appeared once. A much larger clone is a single base away; this may be a read error. This sequence joins TRBV11-3 and TRBJ2-3; 12 nucleotides line up with TRBD2. This CDR3 region has 19 residues. Germline V lookup: CDR1 SGHNT, CDR2 YENEEA. Unmatched junction bases numbered 16, after V lost 5 bases and J lost 4 bases. For the CDR3, the DNA is TGTGCCAGCAGCCCGAGGACTAGCGGGATCAGAATCCGCCCAGATACGCAGTATTTT. It specifies CASSPRTSGIRIRPDTQYF. The whole variable domain, filled in from reference TRBV11-3 and TRBJ2-3, reads EAGVVQSPRYKIIEKKQPVAFWCNPISGHNTLYWYLQNLGQGPELLIRYENEEAVDDSQLPKDRFSAERLKGVDSTLKIQPAELGDSAVYLCASSPRTSGIRIRPDTQYFGPGTRLTVL.

In regard to this clonotype: A much bigger clone sits one base away, suggesting this may be a read error. J is TRBJ2-7 and V is TRBV28; possible D gene TRBD1, 6 bases. Per germline, CDR1 MDHEN and CDR2 SYDVKM. The CDR3 totals 14 residues. The V end was cut by 5 bases, the J end by 5 bases, with 16 bases between. The CDR3 coding sequence is TGTGCCAGCAGTGGCCCAGGGGATACCCACGAGCAGTACTTC. It is translated as CASSGPGDTHEQYF.

This rearrangement joins TRBV29-1 to TRBJ2-7; 7 nucleotides agree with TRBD2. Germline lookup yields CDR1 SQVTM and CDR2 ANQGSEA. The junction had 7 bases not matched to a gene; V was cut back by 5 bases and J by 6 bases. The CDR3 has 12 residues. The CDR3: CSVLQGGIEQYF. The CDR3, as DNA: TGCAGCGTTCTTCAGGGAGGGATCGAGCAGTACTTC.

With regard to this clonotype: This could be a read error, since a much larger clone is one nucleotide away. This CDR3 is missing its conserved last phenylalanine or tryptophan, likely due to a read error. CDR3 bases: TGTGCCAGCAGCCGAGACGGGCAGGGGCACGGCACAGATACGCAGTATTAT. This codes for CASSRDGQGHGTDTQYY. This sequence joins TRBV7-9 and TRBJ2-3; D may be TRBD1 (6 bases). The CDR3 totals 17 residues. CDR1 is SEHNR and CDR2 is FQNEAQ in the germline V gene (reference sequence). The V end lost 5 bases, the J end lost 1 base, and 19 bases lay between the germline ends.

On this clonotype itself: At one end the junction does not follow the germline gene, possibly because of a read error. J is TRBJ1-5 and V is TRBV18, with TRBD1 as a possible D gene (5 bases). The germline V gene has CDR1 KGHSH and CDR2 LQKENI. This CDR3 comprises 12 residues. Written as DNA, the CDR3 is TGTGCCAGCTCAACAGGCAATCAGCTCCAGCATTTT. Protein sequence: CASSTGNQLQHF. The full variable domain, with the rest looked up from reference TRBV18 and TRBJ1-5, is NAGVMQNPRHLVRRRGQEARLRCSPMKGHSHVYWYRQLPEEGLKFMVYLQKENIIDESGMPKERFSAEFPKEGPSILRIQQVVRGDSAAYFCASSTGNQLQHFGDGTRLSIL.